A single sample is the source of the 27 T cell receptor beta chains below, sequenced in a study of OX40 agonist ivuxolimab in advanced cancers. The repertoire was sequenced with immunoSEQ multiplex PCR; TCRdb's copy has only in-frame clones and lacks some. The data hold about 140,000 clones, with approximately 90% observed a single time. Sequenced here: CD4+ or CD8+ T cells sorted from blood, sampled in a trial of the OX40 agonist ivuxolimab. The source of these receptors is an adult with an advanced solid tumor such as melanoma, head and neck, liver or kidney cancer.

This clone has just one count. The chain has TRBV28 and TRBJ1-1; TRBD1 is a possible D gene (5 bases). Germline assignment: CDR1 MDHEN and CDR2 SYDVKM. CDR3 length: 15 amino acids. V lost 5 bases and J lost 0, with 13 bases in between. The chain's CDR3 is CASSPGRRMNTEAFF. The DNA for the CDR3 is TGTGCCAGCAGTCCAGGGAGGAGAATGAACACTGAAGCTTTCTTT. The full variable domain, with the rest looked up from reference TRBV28 and TRBJ1-1, is DVKVTQSSRYLVKRTGEKVFLECVQDMDHENMFWYRQDPGLGLRLIYFSYDVKMKEKGDIPEGYSVSREKKERFSLILESASTNQTSMYLCASSPGRRMNTEAFFGQGTRLTVV.

The chain uses TRBV18 and TRBJ1-2; 9 bases map to TRBD1. Germline V gene sequence: CDR1 KGHSH, CDR2 LQKENI. V gave up 3 bases and J gave up 3 bases; unmatched junction bases: 5. This CDR3 has 15 residues. The CDR3 nucleotides read TGTGCCAGCTCACCCGGGGACAGGGCGCACTATGGCTACACCTTC. Its translation: CASSPGDRAHYGYTF.

As regards this clone: This same CDR3 is encoded by further DNA sequences in the sample. V and J are TRBV11-2 and TRBJ1-1; 7 nucleotides match TRBD1. Germline lookup yields CDR1 SGHAT and CDR2 FQNNGV. V was pared by 5 bases and J by 3 bases, with 9 bases of the junction left unmatched. CDR3 size: 15 residues. The CDR3 protein is CASSPRDRGDTEAFF. CDR3 in DNA: TGTGCCAGCAGCCCGCGGGACAGAGGGGACACTGAAGCTTTCTTT.

This chain joins TRBV10-3 and TRBJ1-4, with 7 bases lining up with TRBD1. The J segment lost 4 bases and the V segment lost 3 bases, leaving 11 bases of the junction unmatched. CDR3 length: 17 residues. CDR1 ENHRY and CDR2 SYGVKD come from the germline V gene. The CDR3 sequence: CAISDRSRGFINEKLFF. The DNA of the CDR3 is TGTGCCATCAGTGATAGGAGCAGGGGGTTTATTAATGAAAAACTGTTTTTT.

The chain is built from TRBV28 and TRBJ1-2; 9 bases agree with TRBD1. V lost 3 bases and J lost 3; bases outside the gene matches: 8. CDR1 and CDR2 from the germline V gene are MDHEN and SYDVKM. CDR3 length: 16 amino acids. CDR3 sequence: CASSFSGTGNYYGYTF. The CDR3 bases are TGTGCCAGCAGTTTTTCCGGGACAGGGAATTACTATGGCTACACCTTC.

This clone was detected once. V is TRBV29-1 and J is TRBJ1-2; no clear D gene. The germline CDR1 and CDR2 sequences are SQVTM and ANQGSEA. Trimming stripped 3 bases from V and 6 bases from J, with 17 bases between. There are 14 residues in the CDR3. The CDR3 nucleotides read TGCAGCGTTGACCGTAGCTCAGAGGGTAATGGCTACACCTTC. Its translation: CSVDRSSEGNGYTF. The full variable domain, rest sourced from reference TRBV29-1 and TRBJ1-2, is SAVISQKPSRDICQRGTSLTIQCQVDSQVTMMFWYRQQPGQSLTLIATANQGSEATYESGFVIDKFPISRPNLTFSTLTVSNMSPEDSSIYLCSVDRSSEGNGYTFGSGTRLTVV.

The chain is built from TRBV28 and TRBJ2-1; the match to TRBD1 covers 9 bases. Germline V lookup: CDR1 MDHEN, CDR2 SYDVKM. V was clipped by 7 bases and J by 12 bases; unmatched bases: 13. The CDR3 has 14 residues. The CDR3 DNA reads as TGTGCCAGCAACCTCCTTGAGGGACAGGGAGGGCAGTTCTTC. This encodes CASNLLEGQGGQFF.

This chain uses TRBV28 with TRBJ1-2; D may be TRBD1 (5 bases). The CDR3 totals 14 residues. The V end lost 8 bases, the J end lost 3 bases, and 16 bases lay between the germline ends. CDR1 and CDR2 from the germline V gene are MDHEN and SYDVKM. CDR3 amino acids: CASLEGPLYYGYTF. The CDR3 coding sequence is TGTGCCAGCCTTGAGGGGCCCCTATACTATGGCTACACCTTC.

This clone has a single count. The J gene is TRBJ2-1, the V gene TRBV5-4, with D possibly TRBD2 on 5 matching bases. The germline gives CDR1 SGHNT, CDR2 YYREEE (reference sequence). V was trimmed by 4 bases and J by 10 bases, leaving 18 bases between them. The CDR3 runs 14 residues. In nucleotides, the CDR3 is TGTGCCAGCAGCAACGGGGATGCTTTGTGGGAGCAGTTCTTC. Translated, it gives CASSNGDALWEQFF.

The V and J genes are TRBV25-1 and TRBJ1-1; 9 nucleotides line up with TRBD1. In germline, CDR1 is MGHDK, CDR2 SYGVNS. Losses at the gene ends were 1 base for V and 11 bases for J; bases not matched to a gene: 5. The CDR3 runs 13 residues. CDR3 residues: CASSESWGQGAFF. The CDR3 nucleotides read TGTGCCAGCAGTGAATCTTGGGGACAGGGTGCTTTCTTT.

V usage is TRBV4-1 and J usage is TRBJ2-1; 7 nucleotides align to TRBD2. The CDR3 spans 16 residues. Unmatched junction bases numbered 5, after V lost 0 bases and J lost 3 bases. Germline V lookup: CDR1 MGHRA, CDR2 YSYEKL. The CDR3 region is CASSQDRASGYNEQFF. For the CDR3, the DNA is TGCGCCAGCAGCCAAGATCGGGCTAGCGGCTACAATGAGCAGTTCTTC.

The chain combines TRBV28 with TRBJ1-5; a possible D gene is TRBD1 (6 bases). The CDR3 is 15 amino acids. V was pared by 8 bases and J by 3 bases, with 17 bases between. Looked up from germline, CDR1 is MDHEN and CDR2 is SYDVKM. This CDR3 reads CASLTGSSANQPQHF. In DNA, the CDR3 is TGTGCCAGCCTCACAGGGAGTAGTGCCAATCAGCCCCAGCATTTT.

This chain connects TRBV7-9 to TRBJ1-2, with TRBD1 as a possible D gene (5 bases). This CDR3 is 15 amino acids long. Germline assignment: CDR1 SEHNR and CDR2 FQNEAQ (reference sequence). The V and J ends lost 0 bases and 1 base respectively, with 9 bases between them. CDR3 DNA: TGTGCCAGCAGCTTAGCGGGACGACGTAACTATGGCTACACCTTC. Translated, it gives CASSLAGRRNYGYTF.

This clone is a singleton in its sample. V usage is TRBV28 and J usage is TRBJ2-7, with D tentatively TRBD2 (6 bases). This CDR3 has 15 residues. Trimming removed 4 bases from V and 3 bases from J, with 16 bases in between. The V gene's germline CDR1 is MDHEN and CDR2 SYDVKM. CDR3 coding DNA: TGTGCCAGCAGTTCCCGGGGACTGGGGTACTACGAGCAGTACTTC. It codes for CASSSRGLGYYEQYF.

The chain has TRBV19 and TRBJ1-5; D is perhaps TRBD1 (5 bases). V dropped 3 bases and J dropped 3 bases, with 9 bases sitting between them. CDR1 LNHDA and CDR2 SQIVND come from the germline V gene (reference sequence). CDR3 length: 14 amino acids. The DNA of the CDR3 is TGTGCCAGTAGTATGAGACAGTTCAATCAGCCCCAGCATTTT. It codes for CASSMRQFNQPQHF. The full variable domain, with the rest looked up from reference TRBV19 and TRBJ1-5, is DGGITQSPKYLFRKEGQNVTLSCEQNLNHDAMYWYRQDPGQGLRLIYYSQIVNDFQKGDIAEGYSVSREKKESFPLTVTSAQKNPTAFYLCASSMRQFNQPQHFGDGTRLSIL.

The V gene is TRBV18, the J gene TRBJ2-3; no reliable D call. This CDR3 is built from 13 residues. Trimming took off 5 bases at V and 3 bases at J, with 9 bases between the two ends. Germline CDR1 KGHSH, CDR2 LQKENI. For the CDR3, the DNA is TGTGCCAGCTCAGCGACTCAAACAGATACGCAGTATTTT. As protein: CASSATQTDTQYF.

The CDR3 reads CASSRAGIDTEAFF. CDR3 DNA sequence: TGTGCCAGCAGCCGTGCAGGGATAGACACTGAAGCTTTCTTT. V gene TRBV7-9 combines with J gene TRBJ1-1, with TRBD1 as a possible D gene (5 bases). The CDR3 length is 14 residues. V gave up 5 bases and J gave up 3 bases, with 13 bases separating them. Germline V gives CDR1 SEHNR, CDR2 FQNEAQ (reference sequence).

V is TRBV4-3 and J is TRBJ1-1; D is unclear. Per germline, CDR1 LGHNA and CDR2 YSLEER. The CDR3 has 14 amino acids. Trimming removed 0 bases at V and 3 bases at J, with 8 bases between. The CDR3 sequence: CASSQDGSYTEAFF. Here the CDR3 DNA reads TGCGCCAGCAGCCAAGATGGCTCCTACACTGAAGCTTTCTTT.

The chain links TRBV27 to TRBJ2-3; 9 bases match TRBD2. V lost 6 bases, J lost 0 bases, and 19 bases stayed unmatched. CDR3 length equals 20 residues. In germline, CDR1 is MNHEY, CDR2 SMNVEV (reference sequence). Here the CDR3 DNA reads TGTGCCAGCAGCCCACCAGTCAGCGGGGGGCCTTTTGCTAGCACAGATACGCAGTATTTT. Translating it yields CASSPPVSGGPFASTDTQYF.

J is TRBJ2-3 and V is TRBV7-2; D might be TRBD1 (5 bases). Germline V gene sequence: CDR1 SGHTA, CDR2 FQGNSA. The CDR3 spans 17 residues. The V end lost 2 bases, the J end lost 3 bases, and 18 bases lay between the germline ends. The DNA of the CDR3 is TGTGCCAGCAGCTTATTTAGTTGGATATCAGGGACAGATACGCAGTATTTT. This translates into CASSLFSWISGTDTQYF.

This CDR3 reads CASSPLDTTYEQYF. DNA of the CDR3: TGTGCCAGCTCACCACTCGACACGACCTACGAGCAGTACTTC. The V and J genes are TRBV18 and TRBJ2-7; D is unclear. V was trimmed by 1 base and J by 2 bases, leaving 9 bases between them. The CDR3 extends over 14 amino acids. Germline V gene lookup returns CDR1 KGHSH and CDR2 LQKENI.

The genes are TRBV14 and TRBJ1-2, with 8 bases aligning to TRBD1. The CDR3 extends over 13 amino acids. J was trimmed by 13 bases and V by 4 bases; bases with no gene match: 11. The germline V gene has CDR1 SGHDN and CDR2 FVKESK. CDR3 bases: TGTGCCAGCAGCCTTGGGACAGGCAATCGTGTCACCTTC. The encoded protein is CASSLGTGNRVTF.

The chain couples TRBV2 to TRBJ2-7, with 7 bases fitting TRBD1. J was trimmed by 3 bases and V by 2 bases; bases with no gene match: 4. Per germline, CDR1 SNHLY and CDR2 FYNNEI. This CDR3 region has 14 residues. In nucleotides, the CDR3 is TGTGCCAGCAGTGAAAGGGGGCAAAACTACGAGCAGTACTTC. This sequence encodes CASSERGQNYEQYF.

The chain recombines TRBV28 with TRBJ2-7; 11 bases are a match to TRBD2. CDR3 size: 12 residues. CDR1 and CDR2 (germline): MDHEN, SYDVKM. V lost 8 bases and J lost 5; bases outside the gene matches: 2. The CDR3 nucleotides read TGTGCCAGCTCGGGACTAGCGGACGAGCAGTACTTC. Protein product: CASSGLADEQYF. The entire variable domain, with the rest obtained from reference TRBV28 and TRBJ2-7, is as follows: DVKVTQSSRYLVKRTGEKVFLECVQDMDHENMFWYRQDPGLGLRLIYFSYDVKMKEKGDIPEGYSVSREKKERFSLILESASTNQTSMYLCASSGLADEQYFGPGTRLTVT.

This clone has only a few counts. The chain uses TRBV7-2 and TRBJ1-2, with no clear D. Germline V gene sequence: CDR1 SGHTA, CDR2 FQGNSA. This CDR3 has 14 amino acids. The ends were cut back, 4 bases at V and 4 bases at J, with 13 bases in the middle. In nucleotides, the CDR3 is TGTGCCAGCAGCTCTCGACCCAGGTCCTATGGCTACACCTTC. Translated: CASSSRPRSYGYTF.

The rearrangement uses TRBV7-2 and TRBJ1-1, with 11 bases aligning to TRBD1. Germline V lookup: CDR1 SGHTA, CDR2 FQGNSA. The CDR3 consists of 18 residues. The V and J ends lost 5 bases and 7 bases, in that order; junction bases with no gene match: 18. The CDR3 DNA reads as TGTGCCAGCAGCCCGACCCCTTTGGACAGGGGGCGAAGGGATGAAGCTTTCTTT. It yields the protein CASSPTPLDRGRRDEAFF.

This chain connects TRBV7-9 to TRBJ2-1; 11 nucleotides match TRBD2. CDR1 is SEHNR, CDR2 FQNEAQ, per germline (reference sequence). The ends lost 5 bases at V and 7 bases at J; junction bases unmatched: 10. The CDR3 loop spans 16 amino acids. The CDR3 DNA reads as TGTGCCAGCAGCCCGGCGGGCCTAGCGGGAGGAAATGAGCAGTTCTTC. Its translation is CASSPAGLAGGNEQFF. The whole variable domain, filled in from reference TRBV7-9 and TRBJ2-1, reads DTGVSQNPRHKITKRGQNVTFRCDPISEHNRLYWYRQTLGQGPEFLTYFQNEAQLEKSRLLSDRFSAERPKGSFSTLEIQRTEQGDSAMYLCASSPAGLAGGNEQFFGPGTRLTVL.